The next 27 T cell receptor beta chains were all read from a single sample in a study of T cell responses to AZD1222 COVID-19 vaccine. Data came from immunoSEQ multiplex PCR; TCRdb stores just in-frame clones and leaves some out. This table has 90,000 or so clones, about 92% appearing once. Material: peripheral blood, obtained 28 days after the second AZD1222 dose. All receptors come from an adult who received the AZD1222 COVID-19 vaccine.

The V and J genes are TRBV27 and TRBJ2-7; 12 bases line up with TRBD2. The V gene end was trimmed by 5 bases and the J gene end by 0 bases; junction bases not matched to a gene: 5. Germline V lookup: CDR1 MNHEY, CDR2 SMNVEV (reference sequence). CDR3 length equals 16 residues. The CDR3 protein is CASSQILAGGSYEQYF. For the CDR3, the DNA is TGTGCCAGCAGTCAGATACTAGCGGGGGGCTCCTACGAGCAGTACTTC.

The chain combines TRBV9 with TRBJ2-7; 7 bases agree with TRBD2. This CDR3 is 14 amino acids long. Germline CDR1 SGDLS, CDR2 YYNGEE. The V gene end was trimmed by 2 bases and the J gene end by 4 bases; junction bases not matched to a gene: 6. The CDR3 loop reads CASSVGTNPYEQYF. Here the CDR3 DNA reads TGTGCCAGCAGCGTCGGGACTAACCCTTACGAGCAGTACTTC.

The J gene is TRBJ1-1, the V gene TRBV30; 7 nucleotides line up with TRBD1. The V segment lost 8 bases and the J segment 1 base; nucleotides outside the gene matches: 1. The CDR3 has 11 residues. CDR1 GTSNPN and CDR2 SVGIG come from the germline V gene (reference sequence). The CDR3 DNA sequence: TGTGCCGGGACAGAGAACACTGAAGCTTTCTTT. Translation: CAGTENTEAFF.

The chain recombines TRBV18 with TRBJ1-2; no definite D call. The germline V gene encodes CDR1 KGHSH and CDR2 LQKENI. The CDR3 extends over 15 amino acids. Trimming shortened V by 2 bases and J by 8 bases, and 18 bases separated the two germline ends. Written as DNA, the CDR3 is TGTGCCAGCTCACCATCCCTCCGGCGGGAATCGGGCTACACCTTC. It specifies CASSPSLRRESGYTF.

This clone was seen a single time. CDR3 sequence (DNA): TGTGCCAGTAGTATCCGGTCACCTGGGGGCCTGGACTTTTCACCCCTCCACTTT. Its protein is CASSIRSPGGLDFSPLHF. The chain employs TRBV19 and TRBJ1-6; TRBD1 might be the D (6 bases). Trimming shortened V by 3 bases and J by 9 bases, and 24 bases separated the two germline ends. The V gene's germline CDR1 is LNHDA and CDR2 SQIVND (reference sequence). This CDR3 is 18 amino acids long. Together with reference TRBV19 and TRBJ1-6, the CDR3 gives the full variable domain: DGGITQSPKYLFRKEGQNVTLSCEQNLNHDAMYWYRQDPGQGLRLIYYSQIVNDFQKGDIAEGYSVSREKKESFPLTVTSAQKNPTAFYLCASSIRSPGGLDFSPLHFGNGTRLTVT.

This clone appeared a single time. V and J are TRBV6-1 and TRBJ2-5; D possibly corresponds to TRBD1 (6 bases). This CDR3 has 12 amino acids. The germline gives CDR1 MNHNS, CDR2 SASEGT. Deletions cut 2 bases from V and 7 bases from J, with 8 bases between. The CDR3 region is CASSESRGTQYF. Written as DNA, the CDR3 is TGTGCCAGCAGTGAAAGCAGGGGGACCCAGTACTTC.

The chain couples TRBV4-2 to TRBJ2-1, with 11 bases fitting TRBD2. CDR3 length: 19 residues. Losses at the gene ends were 1 base for V and 4 bases for J; bases not matched to a gene: 12. Germline CDR1 LGHNA, CDR2 YNFKEQ. The CDR3 protein is CASSQGRFSGGEDYNEQFF. The CDR3 DNA follows: TGTGCCAGCAGCCAAGGCCGTTTTAGCGGGGGGGAAGATTACAATGAGCAGTTCTTC.

The chain combines TRBV7-5 with TRBJ2-7. TRBV7-5 is reported as a pseudogene. The CDR3 is 14 residues long. The CDR3 DNA reads TGTGCCAGAAGCTTAGTCGGCTCGCTCGTGGAGCAGTACTTC. Amino acids: CARSLVGSLVEQYF.

This sequence joins TRBV6-5 and TRBJ2-2; no definite D call. Germline V CDR1 and CDR2: MNHEY, SVGAGI. V was trimmed by 6 bases and J by 5 bases, leaving 10 bases between them. This CDR3 comprises 13 residues. CDR3 coding DNA: TGTGCCAGCAGCCTCCCCGGAACCGGGGAGCTGTTTTTT. This translates into CASSLPGTGELFF.

On this clone: Its ends do not fully match the called genes, so a read error is possible. This rearrangement joins TRBV7-9 to TRBJ2-3; no clear D gene. The germline gives CDR1 SEHNR, CDR2 FQNEAQ (reference sequence). The CDR3 spans 13 residues. The CDR3: CASRKTGTDTQYF. In nucleotides, the CDR3 is TGTGCCAGCAGAAAGACTGGCACTGATACGCAGTATTTT.

The CDR3 bases are TGTGCCAGCAGTTTAATAGGTCCGGGCGAGCTGTTTTTT. Translated: CASSLIGPGELFF. The chain couples TRBV28 to TRBJ2-2; no reliable D call. Germline V gene data show CDR1 as MDHEN and CDR2 as SYDVKM. The CDR3 has 13 residues. Trimming stripped 2 bases from V and 11 bases from J, with 12 bases between.

The rearrangement uses TRBV5-4 and TRBJ2-1, with D tentatively TRBD1 (6 bases). V lost 1 base and J 4 bases, leaving 12 bases between the germline ends. The CDR3 has 15 residues. Germline CDR1 reads SGHNT; CDR2 reads YYREEE (reference sequence). CDR3 in amino acids: CASSLFGTIYNEQFF. The CDR3 coding sequence is TGTGCCAGCAGCTTGTTTGGGACAATATACAATGAGCAGTTCTTC.

This clone appeared a few times. V gene TRBV6-2 or TRBV6-3 combines with J gene TRBJ2-7; no definite D call. Germline V gene sequence: CDR1 MNHEY, CDR2 SVGEGT. The CDR3 runs to 13 residues. Deletions cut 4 bases from V and 1 base from J, with 8 bases between. This chain's CDR3 is CASSLTVSYEQYF. CDR3 nucleotides: TGTGCCAGCAGTTTGACGGTTTCCTACGAGCAGTACTTC.

The V call is TRBV5-1, the J call TRBJ2-7, with TRBD2 as a possible D gene (7 bases). Between the trimmed V and J ends, which lost 4 bases and 3 bases, there was a span of 17 bases. CDR1 is SGHRS and CDR2 is YFSETQ in the germline V gene. The length of the CDR3 is 15 residues. The CDR3 DNA sequence: TGCGCCAGCAGCCCCTCGGCGAGGGGGGGCTACGAGCAGTACTTC. Translating it yields CASSPSARGGYEQYF.

V gene TRBV27 combines with J gene TRBJ1-2; no reliable D call. CDR1 MNHEY and CDR2 SMNVEV come from the germline V gene (reference sequence). Deletions cut 8 bases from V and 4 bases from J, with 17 bases between. The length of the CDR3 is 14 residues. The CDR3 protein is CASRKEYVAYGYTF. The CDR3 coding sequence is TGTGCCAGCCGGAAGGAGTACGTAGCCTATGGCTACACCTTC.

The chain couples TRBV28 to TRBJ1-5; TRBD1 is a possible D gene (6 bases). Per the germline V gene, CDR1 is MDHEN and CDR2 is SYDVKM. V dropped 3 bases and J dropped 5 bases, with 17 bases sitting between them. The CDR3 runs to 16 residues. The CDR3 region has the DNA TGTGCCAGCAGTTTGGGGGGCCTGGGGGGTGATCAGCCCCAGCATTTT. As protein: CASSLGGLGGDQPQHF.

The genes are TRBV11-3 and TRBJ2-3; 8 nucleotides align to TRBD2. This CDR3 contains 15 residues. Germline loops: CDR1 SGHNT, CDR2 YENEEA. V lost 3 bases, J lost 6 bases, and 8 bases stayed unmatched. The chain's CDR3 is CASSFSGVAHDTQYF. CDR3 sequence (DNA): TGTGCCAGCAGCTTTAGCGGGGTGGCCCACGATACGCAGTATTTT.

The chain employs TRBV4-1 and TRBJ2-1; 8 nucleotides line up with TRBD2. The J segment lost 0 bases and the V segment lost 2 bases, leaving 6 bases of the junction unmatched. The length of the CDR3 is 17 residues. The germline gives CDR1 MGHRA, CDR2 YSYEKL. CDR3 DNA sequence: TGCGCCAGCAGCCAAATCCAGCGGGGGAGCTCCTACAATGAGCAGTTCTTC. It yields the protein CASSQIQRGSSYNEQFF.

V gene TRBV5-1 combines with J gene TRBJ2-1; possibly TRBD1 for D (6 bases). The V gene's germline CDR1 is SGHRS and CDR2 YFSETQ. The V end was cut by 0 bases, the J end by 7 bases, with 11 bases between. The CDR3 runs to 14 residues. This CDR3 reads CASSLGEQGNEQFF. The CDR3, as DNA: TGCGCCAGCAGCTTGGGCGAGCAGGGGAATGAGCAGTTCTTC.

This clone has more than one count but fewer than ten. The chain couples TRBV5-1 to TRBJ1-1; tentative D call: TRBD1 (5 bases). Trimming took 4 bases from V and 3 from J, leaving 16 bases between them. The CDR3 is 15 residues long. Germline loops: CDR1 SGHRS, CDR2 YFSETQ. CDR3 in amino acids: CASSPGTPSYTEAFF. The CDR3 coding sequence is TGCGCCAGCAGCCCCGGGACCCCCTCTTACACTGAAGCTTTCTTT.

The V and J genes are TRBV27 and TRBJ2-1; D uncertain. This CDR3 spans 14 amino acids. Germline V gene data show CDR1 as MNHEY and CDR2 as SMNVEV (reference sequence). Deletions cut 0 bases from V and 7 bases from J, with 10 bases between. Here the CDR3 DNA reads TGTGCCAGCAGTTTATCGGTTCAGGTTAATGAGCAGTTCTTC. This codes for CASSLSVQVNEQFF.

This sequence joins TRBV7-2 and TRBJ2-3, with unresolved D. The CDR3 length is 13 residues. The ends were cut back, 7 bases at V and 5 bases at J, with 13 bases in the middle. Germline CDR1 is SGHTA and CDR2 is FQGNSA. CDR3 DNA: TGTGCCAGCACCCCGGAAGTGGTAGATACGCAGTATTTT. Amino acid sequence: CASTPEVVDTQYF.

The V call is TRBV28, the J call TRBJ2-2; perhaps D is TRBD1 or TRBD2 (5 bases each). V lost 2 bases and J lost 6, with 13 bases in between. This CDR3 has 15 amino acids. Germline loops: CDR1 MDHEN, CDR2 SYDVKM. DNA for the CDR3: TGTGCCAGCAGTTTAGGAGTTGGGGGACCCGGGGAGCTGTTTTTT. Translated: CASSLGVGGPGELFF.

This chain uses TRBV24-1 with TRBJ2-3, with D tentatively TRBD2 (7 bases). From germline, CDR1 is KGHDR and CDR2 SFDVKD. The length of the CDR3 is 17 residues. V lost 1 base and J 4 bases, leaving 17 bases between the germline ends. DNA of the CDR3: TGTGCCACCAGTGATTTTGCCCCAAGGGAGGGGGCAGATACGCAGTATTTT. Protein sequence: CATSDFAPREGADTQYF.

CDR3 residues: CASSQEGGHEQYF. In nucleotides, the CDR3 is TGTGCCAGCAGCCAAGAAGGGGGGCACGAGCAGTACTTC. The chain carries TRBV4-2 and TRBJ2-7, with D perhaps matching TRBD1 or TRBD2 (6 bases each). Germline V gives CDR1 LGHNA, CDR2 YNFKEQ. The CDR3 contains 13 residues. The V and J ends lost 0 bases and 5 bases respectively, with 8 bases between them.

The V call is TRBV19, the J call TRBJ1-4, with 8 bases identical to TRBD1. Trimming removed 5 bases from V and 6 bases from J; junction bases left unmatched: 5. The CDR3 spans 14 residues. CDR1 and CDR2 from the germline V gene are LNHDA and SQIVND (reference sequence). The CDR3 DNA is TGTGCCAGTAGTCGACGACAGGGGCATGAAAAACTGTTTTTT. This sequence encodes CASSRRQGHEKLFF.

This chain uses TRBV5-1 with TRBJ2-1; D might be TRBD1 (5 bases). The CDR3 consists of 14 residues. V lost 3 bases and J 2 bases, leaving 9 bases between the germline ends. Germline CDR1 and CDR2: SGHRS and YFSETQ. CDR3: CASSSDTAYNEQFF. Here the CDR3 DNA reads TGCGCCAGCAGCTCGGACACGGCCTACAATGAGCAGTTCTTC.